The 9 T cell receptor beta chains listed next were all sequenced from one sample in a study of persistence of HIV-infected CD4 T cells. No antigen has been identified for these receptors. The libraries were made with immunoSEQ version 4 in survey mode. Assay used: immunoSEQ multiplex PCR; TCRdb lists only in-frame clones, some missing. The sample has 64,000 or so clones, about 81% seen once. An overlapping HIV-1 Gag peptide pool stimulated these cells at 1 ug/peptide/mL. CD40L-negative CD69-negative CD45RO-high memory CD4+ T cells were sorted as populations depleted of antigen-responding cells. The source material was CD4+ T cells sorted from PBMCs after roughly 19-hour stimulation, sampled from a patient who received antiretroviral therapy. The source of these receptors is an adult man with HIV who was CMV-seropositive.

The V call is TRBV2, the J call TRBJ1-2; a weak D match, TRBD1 (6 bases). Germline V gene lookup returns CDR1 SNHLY and CDR2 FYNNEI. The germline V and J ends were trimmed by 7 bases and 2 bases, with 14 bases remaining between them. The CDR3 runs to 14 residues. The CDR3 reads CASKGGGVNYGYTF. CDR3 in DNA: TGTGCCAGCAAGGGGGGAGGGGTCAACTATGGCTACACCTTC.

The V and J genes are TRBV6-5 and TRBJ1-2, with D perhaps TRBD1 (5 bases). The V gene lost 0 bases and the J gene lost 4 bases, with 12 bases spanning the gap. There are 15 residues in the CDR3. Germline loops: CDR1 MNHEY, CDR2 SVGAGI. The CDR3 DNA sequence: TGTGCCAGCAGTTACTCTGTACAGGAGGCCTATGGCTACACCTTC. Its translation: CASSYSVQEAYGYTF.

The V gene is TRBV5-1, the J gene TRBJ1-5; tentatively, D is TRBD1 (5 bases). This CDR3 is built from 15 residues. Germline V lookup: CDR1 SGHRS, CDR2 YFSETQ. V was cut by 5 bases and J by 4 bases, with 16 bases left in between. CDR3 protein: CASRFRDSPNQPQHF. The CDR3 DNA reads as TGCGCCAGCAGATTTAGGGACTCCCCGAATCAGCCCCAGCATTTT.

The chain has TRBV7-9 and TRBJ2-1; D gene uncertain. This CDR3 contains 14 residues. CDR1 is SEHNR, CDR2 FQNEAQ, per germline (reference sequence). Trimming removed 1 base from V and 0 bases from J, with 4 bases in between. The CDR3 is CASSLEGSYNEQFF. CDR3 DNA sequence: TGTGCCAGCAGCTTAGAGGGCTCCTACAATGAGCAGTTCTTC.

The rearrangement links TRBV29-1 to TRBJ1-2; no firm D call. CDR1 is SQVTM, CDR2 ANQGSEA, per germline. CDR3 size: 12 residues. V gave up 2 bases and J gave up 5 bases, with 9 bases separating them. The DNA of the CDR3 is TGCAGCGTTGAAAGTAGTTCTTATGGCTACACCTTC. It translates to CSVESSSYGYTF.

The genes are TRBV10-3 and TRBJ2-3; TRBD1 agrees at 9 bases. The V gene's germline CDR1 is ENHRY and CDR2 SYGVKD. The V gene end was trimmed by 2 bases and the J gene end by 2 bases; junction bases not matched to a gene: 5. This CDR3 has 16 amino acids. DNA for the CDR3: TGTGCCATCAGTGAGCCCGGACAGGGGACCACAGATACGCAGTATTTT. Translated: CAISEPGQGTTDTQYF.

J is TRBJ1-1 and V is TRBV5-1, with a tentative D call TRBD1 (6 bases). The CDR3 extends over 15 amino acids. V lost 4 bases and J lost 3, with 16 bases in between. CDR1 is SGHRS and CDR2 is YFSETQ in the germline V gene. The DNA of the CDR3 is TGCGCCAGCAGCGGCGGTGGACAGCGGGACACTGAAGCTTTCTTT. It translates to CASSGGGQRDTEAFF.

This clone was recorded only once. The rearrangement links TRBV10-3 to TRBJ1-3; D uncertain. The CDR3 runs to 14 residues. Per germline, CDR1 ENHRY and CDR2 SYGVKD. V dropped 8 bases and J dropped 0 bases, with 11 bases sitting between them. The CDR3, as DNA: TGTGCCATCGAAGACGGCTTCTCTGGAAACACCATATATTTT. Translation: CAIEDGFSGNTIYF.

The chain recombines TRBV14 with TRBJ1-1; 9 bases align to TRBD1. This CDR3 has 17 residues. With V trimmed by 4 bases and J by 0 bases, 9 bases remained unmatched. Germline values: CDR1 SGHDN, CDR2 FVKESK. The CDR3 region is CASSLYSQGALNTEAFF. The CDR3, as DNA: TGTGCCAGCAGCCTTTACTCACAGGGGGCTCTGAACACTGAAGCTTTCTTT.